This TCR beta chain stems from a study of cytomegalovirus exposure and HLA in healthy donors listed by TCRdb under 2017. Regarding the study in general: In an earlier analysis of 587 of the donors, 250 to 350 Gb of sequence data and 100 million or so unique TCR beta sequences from roughly 200 million T cells were reported. Rather than drawing on any new phenotypic data, the later analysis identified candidate immune exposures from TCR beta sequences and the way those sequences occurred across donors. Typing coverage varied by locus: roughly 629-630 donors for A, B, C, DRB1 and DQB1; approximately 500 for DQA1; more than 600 for DPA1; under 490 for DPB1. To decide whether each TCR beta V gene segment behaved as functional or pseudogenic, an earlier analysis of some 580 of the donors relied on high-throughput TCR beta sequencing. All discovery cohort repertoires had been generated on a single sequencing platform. The study combined high-throughput TCR immunosequencing, statistical association of individual TCRs with disease status, and machine learning to predict cytomegalovirus infection status. In addition to the first cohort of around 670 subjects, a separate validation cohort of 100 to 150 different subjects was used. HLA typing covered class I and class II loci at four-digit resolution. A later genetic analysis used genome-wide SNP genotypes for 398 of the 666 donors, treating that subset as a discovery cohort. Donor age, sex, ethnicity and CMV serostatus were compiled alongside the repertoire data. The study profiled the T cell repertoires of fewer than 850 subjects by immunosequencing and related them to cytomegalovirus serostatus. Roughly 300 gigabases of sequencing data and approximately 91 million unique TCR sequences made up an early release that covered approximately 700 HLA-typed donors. Several DR-DQ haplotypes were handled as single units for association and clustering because linkage in the cohort was strong. To study patterns of TCR occurrence, a later analysis re-analyzed previously published TCR beta repertoires from around 700 donors and added high-resolution HLA genotyping. The study was designed to test whether signatures of past pathogen exposure could be identified by cataloging public T cell receptors. Across 300 to 500 genotyped donors of the cohort, an average of about 240,000 unique TCR beta nucleotide sequences per donor were sequenced, and roughly 18% of those sequences were non-productive. Among the approximately 420 genotyped donors, around 81% belonged to the genetic ancestry cluster associated with self-reported Caucasian donors.

V drops 4 bases and J drops 7 bases, leaving 15 bases in between. The germline V gene specifies SGHRS as CDR1 and YFSETQ as CDR2. From the cysteine through the phenylalanine, the CDR3 covers 14 amino acids. The read is trimmed to its CDR3 DNA, 42 bases read in frame from base 1. Results and caveats for the whole study, not just this receptor: According to a later analysis, most CMV-associated TCR beta chains appeared to be HLA-restricted, and the HLA associations seemed to be driven largely by CMV exposure. While some public TCRs were present in many individuals, most TCR sequences turned up only very rarely across donors. The earlier analysis of about 600 of the donors excluded around 17 rarely observed V segments, including chromosome 9 orphons, because counts were too low. The study listed 150 to 200 TCR beta chains as associated with cytomegalovirus. Because the 87-base-pair reads could not distinguish some IMGT-functional V segments, including TRBV6-2 and TRBV6-3, those segments were excluded. HLA typing was unavailable for some donors at each locus, so association tests used only the typed subset. The only immune exposure information available for the cohort was CMV serostatus. Correlated functional status among segregating V segments might reflect linkage disequilibrium, but an unknown experimental factor could not be ruled out. The classifier was reported to diagnose cytomegalovirus status with high specificity and sensitivity in both the original and validation cohorts. V-gene and J-gene trimming of TCR beta chains was associated with a missense DCLRE1C variant in a later genetic analysis, and the association was replicated in an independent cohort. A few of the identified cytomegalovirus-associated TCR beta chains were confirmed in vitro to be specific for cytomegalovirus antigens. Compared with the roughly 720-donor mean, donors in an Asian-associated ancestry cluster had fewer N-insertions in productive TCRs, according to a later genetic analysis. The presence/absence analyses assumed that sequencing depth was roughly uniform across donors, and that assumption may not be true. It was suggested by the authors that the approach could potentially be generalized to other disease states and immunological phenotypes. The sequencing pipeline was judged likely to have produced a cluster of highly shared sequence variants as a technical artifact. Assigning TCR associations to individual alleles was difficult when HLA alleles, especially DR and DQ, strongly co-occurred. Broadly in line with IMGT annotations, most TCR beta V segments showed up in productive rearrangements about 87% or about 30% of the time in an earlier analysis of approximately 600 of the donors. In this cohort, only TCR beta chains were sequenced, and detectable features were limited by the absence of alpha or paired-chain data. A further reported finding was that TCR beta sequences accurately predicted the HLA-A and HLA-B alleles for most subjects in the first cohort. According to a later analysis, TCR association rates differed among HLA loci, with DRB1 alleles showing the most associated TCRs and HLA-C alleles showing the fewest. A later analysis found that HLA-associated TCR beta chains were more clonally expanded and had lower generation probabilities than equally common non-associated chains. At a false discovery rate of 0.05, a later analysis linked fewer than 20,000 TCR beta sequences to specific HLA alleles. A later analysis reported that several top co-occurrence clusters appeared linked to parvovirus B19, influenza, CMV and Epstein-Barr virus.

The cohort consisted of 600 to 700 healthy bone marrow donors. All cohort members were sampled while nominally healthy, although unrecorded immune exposures were likely present. The donor was CMV seropositive and was included in the group of 250 to 300 seropositive cohort members. A peripheral blood sample was provided by each donor, and peripheral blood mononuclear cells were used for TCR beta sequencing. Genomic DNA was extracted from the blood cell samples with the Qiagen DNeasy Blood Extraction Kit. The library was made by the immunoSEQ multiplex PCR assay. The multiplex PCR relied on a mix of 60 forward primers for TCR Vbeta segments and 13 reverse primers for TCR Jbeta segments. Amplification of the CDR3 region of rearranged TCR beta genes was performed with a multiplex PCR assay on genomic DNA. The Illumina HiSeq System was used to sequence the amplified TCR beta libraries as 87-base-pair reads. Concerning the study's data processing: A later analysis counted tens of millions of unique TCR beta chains across the 550 to 750 repertoires, and around 9.9 million of these chains were shared by at least two donors. Raw reads were error-corrected and collapsed into unique sequences by a nearest-neighbor algorithm in which closely related sequences were merged to remove PCR and sequencing errors. CDR3 sequences were aligned to IMGT reference sequences to assign V, D and J gene segments. For a sequence to be retained, a match of at least six nucleotides to both a V gene segment and a J gene segment was required. Rearrangements were classified as productive when the CDR3 lacked stop codons and remained in frame with V and J, and all other rearrangements were classified as non-productive. Following IMGT convention, CDR3 was defined as the stretch from the second conserved V-encoded cysteine up to the conserved J-encoded phenylalanine. The earlier analysis of about 610 of the donors excluded sequences that lacked an unambiguous match to a single V gene segment. In an earlier analysis of several hundred of the donors, a V segment was called functional when productive rearrangements were above 56.7%, and segregating when the standard deviation between donors exceeded 5%. A statistical classification framework was developed to diagnose cytomegalovirus status using the catalog of TCR beta chain sequences. In a later analysis, TCR nucleotide sequences were compared against IMGT/GENE-DB human TR gene sequences so that V and J genes could be assigned. The TCRdist pipeline was used in a later analysis to assign CDR3 sequences and most-parsimonious VDJ recombination scenarios. In a later analysis, each TCR beta chain was defined by its CDR3 amino acid sequence together with its V-gene family, and reads lacking a unique V-gene family were excluded. In a later analysis, 550 to 650 highly shared, low-generation-probability nucleotide sequences were removed to address suspected cross-contamination and a sequencing artifact. In a later analysis, a clonal expansion index was calculated for each public chain from normalized within-repertoire ranks of inferred template counts. In a later analysis, generation probabilities were computed with a VDJ recombination model fitted to out-of-frame rearrangements, and the resulting probabilities were checked against IGoR. A later analysis scored TCR-TCR, TCR-HLA and TCR-CMV co-occurrence with hypergeometric tests, applying a repertoire-size bias correction to TCR pairs. A later analysis estimated false discovery rates by permuting HLA or CMV assignments 20 times. In a later analysis, co-occurring TCRs were grouped using DBSCAN, and TCRdist sequence similarity was added for clustering within HLA-allele-positive subsets. Repertoires with fewer than 30,000 or more than 120,000 public chains, plus five repertoires with anomalous nucleotide sharing, were excluded from co-occurrence clustering. The clones in this table, taken by TCRdb from immuneACCESS, are in-frame only. Not every clone is retained; where verified, under half of the shortfall comes from an unresolved V gene, and the cause of the rest is unknown. V and J calls and clone size are copied from that table; D and trimming were computed from the DNA. This sample gives approximately 200,000 clones in total; about 69% of them show up just once. In total, the top ten clones hold approximately 4.6% of the sample.

Concerning this clone itself: No antigen is known for it. No base-level quality is on record; no much larger clone is a single base apart.

Sequenced: PBMCs. This receptor was identified in a man aged 25 to 45 in good health and CMV-seropositive. The sequence links TRBV5-1 to TRBJ2-1; TRBD1 might be the D gene, on 5 matching bases. The nucleotides read TGCGCCAGCAGCCAGGGCCCCTTTCGTAATGAGCAGTTCTTC. This gives the protein CASSQGPFRNEQFF.